This TCR beta chain was recorded in a study of identical twins. Findings and caveats of the study: Out-of-frame alpha sequences that twins shared showed excess low generation probability.

A single record per CDR3 protein comes from TCRdb applying MiXCR to the 5' RACE reads. The sample includes 1.5 million to 2 million distinct CDR3 sequences, about 30% of them seen just once. This clonotype was seen a handful of times. Antigen specificity is unknown. Germline loops: CDR1 SQVTM, CDR2 ANQGSEA. With 1 base clipped from V and 7 bases from J, the junction kept 16 bases outside the gene matches. This CDR3 comprises 17 residues. This TCR was recovered from a newborn girl in good health. The sample consisted of cord blood. This sequence joins TRBV29-1 and TRBJ2-7; TRBD2 matches at 10 bases. The CDR3 region is CSVEVLAGVPNYNEQYF. The CDR3 coding sequence is TGCAGCGTTGAAGTCCTAGCGGGAGTTCCCAATTACAATGAGCAGTACTTC.